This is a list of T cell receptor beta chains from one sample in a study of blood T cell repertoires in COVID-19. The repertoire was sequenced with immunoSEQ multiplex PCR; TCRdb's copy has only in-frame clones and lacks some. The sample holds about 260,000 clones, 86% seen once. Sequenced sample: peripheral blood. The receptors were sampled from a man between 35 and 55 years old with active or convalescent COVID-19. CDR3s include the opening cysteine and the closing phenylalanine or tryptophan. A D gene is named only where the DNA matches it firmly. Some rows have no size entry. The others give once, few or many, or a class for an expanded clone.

CDR3: CASSPGTGMNTEAFF; DNA: TGTGCCAGCTCCCCTGGGACAGGGATGAACACTGAAGCTTTCTTT; D: TRBD1; J: TRBJ1-1; size: once; V: TRBV18
CDR3: CASSELVDQVKTQYF; DNA: TGTGCCAGCAGTGAATTGGTGGATCAGGTCAAGACCCAGTACTTC; D: .; J: TRBJ2-5; size: .; V: TRBV25-1
CDR3: CASSWTGGDEQYF; DNA: TGCGCCAGCAGTTGGACAGGGGGCGACGAGCAGTACTTC; D: TRBD1; J: TRBJ2-7; size: .; V: TRBV5-1
CDR3: CASSLPPGGKNTEAFF; DNA: TGTGCCAGTAGTCTGCCCCCGGGGGGGAAGAACACTGAAGCTTTCTTT; D: .; J: TRBJ1-1; size: .; V: TRBV19
CDR3: CASSLQQGAGNTIYF; DNA: TGTGCCAGTAGTCTTCAACAGGGAGCTGGAAACACCATATATTTT; D: .; J: TRBJ1-3; size: .; V: TRBV19
CDR3: CASSYWPSYEQYF; DNA: TGTGCCAGCAGTTACTGGCCGTCATACGAGCAGTACTTC; D: .; J: TRBJ2-7; size: .; V: TRBV6-5
CDR3: CATSNGYSNQPQHF; DNA: TGTGCCACCAGCAACGGGTATAGCAATCAGCCCCAGCATTTT; D: .; J: TRBJ1-5; size: .; V: TRBV15
CDR3: CASSEAGGGSSYNEQFF; DNA: TGTGCCAGCAGTGAAGCGGGGGGCGGGAGTTCCTACAATGAGCAGTTCTTC; D: .; J: TRBJ2-1; size: .; V: TRBV2
CDR3: CASSLVTRVNEQFF; DNA: TGCGCCAGCAGCTTGGTTACCAGGGTTAATGAGCAGTTCTTC; D: .; J: TRBJ2-1; size: .; V: TRBV5-1
CDR3: CATRGDRAYGYTF; DNA: TGTGCCACCCGGGGGGACAGGGCCTATGGCTACACCTTC; D: TRBD1; J: TRBJ1-2; size: .; V: TRBV19
CDR3: CASSARRQAPNYGYTF; DNA: TGTGCCAGCAGCGCCAGAAGACAGGCCCCGAACTATGGCTACACCTTC; D: .; J: TRBJ1-2; size: .; V: TRBV7-2
CDR3: CSVLPRQGARDTQYF; DNA: TGCAGCGTGTTACCGAGACAGGGGGCAAGAGATACGCAGTATTTT; D: TRBD1; J: TRBJ2-3; size: .; V: TRBV29-1
CDR3: CAWSRSDAGTQYF; DNA: TGTGCCTGGAGTCGATCGGACGCGGGGACCCAGTACTTC; D: .; J: TRBJ2-5; size: .; V: TRBV30
CDR3: CASSRLAGGLQETQYF; DNA: TGTGCCAGCAGCCGACTAGCGGGGGGACTCCAAGAGACCCAGTACTTC; D: TRBD2; J: TRBJ2-5; size: .; V: TRBV11-2
CDR3: CASSSGTVHQPQHF; DNA: TGTGCCAGCAGCTCCGGGACAGTTCATCAGCCCCAGCATTTT; D: TRBD1; J: TRBJ1-5; size: .; V: TRBV28
CDR3: CASSVLAGGNTGELFF; DNA: TGTGCCAGCAGCGTCCTAGCGGGCGGGAACACCGGGGAGCTGTTTTTT; D: TRBD2; J: TRBJ2-2; size: .; V: TRBV13
CDR3: CASSTARDSEAFF; DNA: TGTGCCAGTAGTACCGCCAGGGACAGTGAAGCTTTCTTT; D: TRBD1; J: TRBJ1-1; size: .; V: TRBV19
CDR3: CASSLAEQGPNTEAFF; DNA: TGCGCCAGCAGCTTGGCCGAACAGGGCCCAAACACTGAAGCTTTCTTT; D: .; J: TRBJ1-1; size: .; V: TRBV5-1
CDR3: CASSFGAPETQYF; DNA: TGTGCCAGCAGTTTTGGGGCCCCAGAGACCCAGTACTTC; D: .; J: TRBJ2-5; size: .; V: TRBV12-3/TRBV12-4
CDR3: CASSLSGGQLYEQYF; DNA: TGTGCCAGCAGCTTAAGCGGGGGACAACTGTACGAGCAGTACTTC; D: TRBD2; J: TRBJ2-7; size: .; V: TRBV11-3
CDR3: CASSPTGGNTIYF; DNA: TGTGCCAGCAGCCCCACAGGGGGAAACACCATATATTTT; D: .; J: TRBJ1-3; size: .; V: TRBV2
CDR3: CASSPLAGGTDTQYF; DNA: TGTGCCAGCAGTCCTCTAGCGGGAGGGACAGATACGCAGTATTTT; D: TRBD2; J: TRBJ2-3; size: .; V: TRBV6-5
CDR3: CASSLDRRVYEQYF; DNA: TGCGCCAGCAGCTTGGATCGGCGGGTCTATGAGCAGTACTTC; D: .; J: TRBJ2-7; size: .; V: TRBV5-1
CDR3: CASSLASTGELFF; DNA: TGTGCCAGCAGCTTGGCCAGCACCGGGGAGCTGTTTTTT; D: .; J: TRBJ2-2; size: .; V: TRBV5-4
CDR3: CASSFTGTTEAFF; DNA: TGTGCCAGCAGTTTTACAGGGACCACTGAAGCTTTCTTT; D: .; J: TRBJ1-1; size: .; V: TRBV6-5
CDR3: CAISESGSWEQYF; DNA: TGTGCCATCAGTGAGTCTGGGAGCTGGGAGCAGTACTTC; D: .; J: TRBJ2-7; size: .; V: TRBV10-3
CDR3: CSVESTGTGNTIYF; DNA: TGCAGCGTTGAATCCACCGGGACTGGAAACACCATATATTTT; D: .; J: TRBJ1-3; size: .; V: TRBV29-1
CDR3: CASSVPKRGISTDTQYF; DNA: TGTGCCAGCAGCGTCCCAAAGCGGGGAATTAGCACAGATACGCAGTATTTT; D: TRBD2; J: TRBJ2-3; size: .; V: TRBV9
CDR3: CASSPTGDQPQHF; DNA: TGTGCCAGCAGCCCAACAGGGGATCAGCCCCAGCATTTT; D: TRBD1; J: TRBJ1-5; size: few; V: TRBV12-3/TRBV12-4
CDR3: CASSQDLAAGRDEQFF; DNA: TGTGCCAGCAGCCAAGATCTTGCGGCGGGCCGGGATGAGCAGTTCTTC; D: .; J: TRBJ2-1; size: once; V: TRBV3-1/TRBV3-2
CDR3: CASSYSTWGQPQHF; DNA: TGTGCCAGCAGTTACTCGACCTGGGGCCAGCCCCAGCATTTT; D: .; J: TRBJ1-5; size: .; V: TRBV6-5
CDR3: CASSFLRGAQPQHF; DNA: TGTGCCAGCAGCTTCCTCAGGGGGGCTCAGCCCCAGCATTTT; D: TRBD1; J: TRBJ1-5; size: .; V: TRBV5-4
CDR3: CASSLAGGTIGDTQYF; DNA: TGTGCCAGCAGCTTAGCGGGGGGGACCATAGGAGATACGCAGTATTTT; D: TRBD2; J: TRBJ2-3; size: .; V: TRBV7-9
CDR3: CASRMGGVEGYTF; DNA: TGTGCCAGCAGGATGGGCGGGGTTGAGGGCTACACCTTC; D: .; J: TRBJ1-2; size: .; V: TRBV13
CDR3: CASSPSSGGAGDTQYF; DNA: TGTGCCAGCAGCCCTTCTAGCGGGGGGGCGGGAGATACGCAGTATTTT; D: TRBD2; J: TRBJ2-3; size: .; V: TRBV3-1/TRBV3-2
CDR3: CASSRESSNQPQHF; DNA: TGTGCCAGCAGCCGAGAGTCTAGCAATCAGCCCCAGCATTTT; D: .; J: TRBJ1-5; size: .; V: TRBV2
CDR3: CASSMTGSSGYTF; DNA: TGTGCCAGTAGTATGACAGGTTCCTCAGGCTACACCTTC; D: .; J: TRBJ1-2; size: .; V: TRBV19
CDR3: CASSPQGVSYEQYF; DNA: TGTGCCAGCAGCCCCCAGGGGGTTAGTTACGAGCAGTACTTC; D: TRBD1; J: TRBJ2-7; size: .; V: TRBV14
CDR3: CASSQQGYEQYF; DNA: TGTGCCAGCAGCCAACAGGGTTACGAGCAGTACTTC; D: .; J: TRBJ2-7; size: .; V: TRBV14
CDR3: CASSKVQSQNIQYF; DNA: TGTGCCAGCAGCAAAGTCCAATCCCAAAACATTCAGTACTTC; D: .; J: TRBJ2-4; size: .; V: TRBV21-1
CDR3: CASSLQGDQPQHF; DNA: TGTGCCAGCAGTTTGCAAGGGGATCAGCCCCAGCATTTT; D: .; J: TRBJ1-5; size: .; V: TRBV12-3/TRBV12-4
CDR3: CATSRTRGGTEAFF; DNA: TGTGCCACCAGCAGAACTAGGGGGGGCACTGAAGCTTTCTTT; D: .; J: TRBJ1-1; size: .; V: TRBV15
CDR3: CSASSSGNTIYF; DNA: TGCAGCGCCTCCTCCTCTGGAAACACCATATATTTT; D: .; J: TRBJ1-3; size: .; V: TRBV29-1
CDR3: CAISEGGPSYNEQFF; DNA: TGTGCCATCAGTGAGGGGGGCCCTTCCTACAATGAGCAGTTCTTC; D: .; J: TRBJ2-1; size: once; V: TRBV10-3
CDR3: CASSQARNTRTQPQHF; DNA: TGTGCCAGCAGCCAAGCGAGGAACACCCGTACTCAGCCCCAGCATTTT; D: .; J: TRBJ1-5; size: .; V: TRBV7-2
CDR3: CASSFSSGAQYF; DNA: TGTGCCAGCAGCTTTTCCTCCGGGGCCCAGTACTTC; D: .; J: TRBJ2-5; size: .; V: TRBV11-3
CDR3: CASSSGQPSGNTIYF; DNA: TGTGCCAGCAGCTCGGGACAGCCCTCTGGAAACACCATATATTTT; D: TRBD1; J: TRBJ1-3; size: .; V: TRBV5-4
CDR3: CAWSNGADSGNTIYF; DNA: TGTGCCTGGAGTAACGGAGCGGACTCTGGAAACACCATATATTTT; D: .; J: TRBJ1-3; size: .; V: TRBV30
CDR3: CASSPQGTGNNQPQHF; DNA: TGTGCCAGCAGTCCCCAAGGTACGGGGAACAATCAGCCCCAGCATTTT; D: .; J: TRBJ1-5; size: .; V: TRBV28
CDR3: CASSSAGDTEAFF; DNA: TGTGCCAGCAGTTCCGCCGGTGACACTGAAGCTTTCTTT; D: .; J: TRBJ1-1; size: .; V: TRBV27
CDR3: CASSLIGGENSPLHF; DNA: TGTGCCAGCAGCTTGATAGGAGGGGAGAATTCACCCCTCCACTTT; D: .; J: TRBJ1-6; size: .; V: TRBV5-5
CDR3: CASSQERGSSGNTIYF; DNA: TGCGCCAGCAGCCAAGAGCGGGGTAGCTCTGGAAACACCATATATTTT; D: .; J: TRBJ1-3; size: .; V: TRBV4-1
CDR3: CASSVYGGETQYF; DNA: TGTGCCAGCAGCGTATACGGGGGAGAGACCCAGTACTTC; D: .; J: TRBJ2-5; size: few; V: TRBV9
CDR3: CASSPGEYEQYF; DNA: TGTGCCAGCAGCCCGGGGGAGTACGAGCAGTACTTC; D: .; J: TRBJ2-7; size: .; V: TRBV4-2
CDR3: CASSQDSVTAGATDTQYF; DNA: TGTGCCAGCAGCCAAGATTCGGTGACAGCAGGGGCCACAGATACGCAGTATTTT; D: .; J: TRBJ2-3; size: .; V: TRBV3-1/TRBV3-2
CDR3: CASSPRTGGNQPQHF; DNA: TGCGCCAGCAGCCCCCGGACAGGGGGTAATCAGCCCCAGCATTTT; D: TRBD1; J: TRBJ1-5; size: .; V: TRBV5-1
CDR3: CASSITANSHEQFF; DNA: TGTGCCAGTAGTATAACTGCGAACTCCCATGAGCAGTTCTTC; D: .; J: TRBJ2-1; size: .; V: TRBV19
CDR3: CASSIDRGIGSPLHF; DNA: TGTGCCAGTAGTATAGATCGGGGAATAGGTTCACCCCTCCACTTT; D: .; J: TRBJ1-6; size: .; V: TRBV19
CDR3: CAWIWRQPNTEAFF; DNA: TGTGCCTGGATTTGGAGACAGCCGAACACTGAAGCTTTCTTT; D: .; J: TRBJ1-1; size: once; V: TRBV30